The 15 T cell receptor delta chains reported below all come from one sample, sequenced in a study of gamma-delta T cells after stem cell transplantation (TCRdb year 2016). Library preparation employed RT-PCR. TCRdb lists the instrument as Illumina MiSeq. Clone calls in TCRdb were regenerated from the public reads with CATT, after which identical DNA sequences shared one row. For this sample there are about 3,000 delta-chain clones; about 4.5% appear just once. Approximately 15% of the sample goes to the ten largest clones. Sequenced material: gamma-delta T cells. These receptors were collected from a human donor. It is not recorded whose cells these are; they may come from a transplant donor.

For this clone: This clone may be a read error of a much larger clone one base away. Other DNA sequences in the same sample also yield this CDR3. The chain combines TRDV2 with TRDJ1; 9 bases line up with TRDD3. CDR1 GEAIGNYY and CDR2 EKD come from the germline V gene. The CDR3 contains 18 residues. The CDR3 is CACDTLGTGGHATDKLIF. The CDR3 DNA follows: TGCGCCTGTGACACCCTAGGGACTGGGGGACATGCCACCGATAAACTCATCTTT.

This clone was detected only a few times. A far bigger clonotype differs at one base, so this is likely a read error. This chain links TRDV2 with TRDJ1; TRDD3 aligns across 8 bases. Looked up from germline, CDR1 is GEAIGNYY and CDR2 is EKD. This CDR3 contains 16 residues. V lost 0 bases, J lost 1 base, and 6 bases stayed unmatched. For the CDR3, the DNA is TGTGCCTGTGACACCGTGCGGGATACGATCACCGATAAACTCATCTTT. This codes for CACDTVRDTITDKLIF.

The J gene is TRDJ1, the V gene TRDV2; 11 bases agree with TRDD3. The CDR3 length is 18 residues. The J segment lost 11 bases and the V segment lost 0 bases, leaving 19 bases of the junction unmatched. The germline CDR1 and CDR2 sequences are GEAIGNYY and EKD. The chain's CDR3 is CACDTVGVLSKLGDSLIF. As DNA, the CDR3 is TGTGCCTGTGACACCGTAGGCGTTTTGAGTAAACTGGGGGATAGTCTCATCTTT.

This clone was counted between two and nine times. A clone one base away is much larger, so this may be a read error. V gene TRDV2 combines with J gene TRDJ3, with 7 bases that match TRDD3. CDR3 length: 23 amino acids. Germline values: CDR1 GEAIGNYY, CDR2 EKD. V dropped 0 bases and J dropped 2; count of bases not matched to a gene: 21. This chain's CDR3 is CACDTVLGVPSPAGPWDTRQMFF. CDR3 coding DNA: TGTGCCTGTGACACCGTCCTGGGGGTTCCCAGCCCTGCAGGCCCCTGGGACACCCGACAGATGTTTTTC.

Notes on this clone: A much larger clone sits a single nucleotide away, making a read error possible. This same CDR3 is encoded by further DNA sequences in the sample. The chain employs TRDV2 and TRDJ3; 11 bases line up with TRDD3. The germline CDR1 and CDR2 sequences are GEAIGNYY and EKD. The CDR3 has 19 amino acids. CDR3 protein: CACDTMPGGYSRDTRQMFF. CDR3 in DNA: TGTGCCTGTGACACCATGCCTGGGGGATACTCCCGGGACACCCGACAAATGTTTTTC.

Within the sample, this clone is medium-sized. The CDR3 loop reads CACDKVGDEYGGKLIF. The CDR3 DNA is TGTGCCTGTGACAAGGTGGGGGATGAGTACGGGGGTAAACTCATCTTT. The chain uses TRDV2 and TRDJ1, with TRDD3 matching over 8 bases. Germline V CDR1 and CDR2: GEAIGNYY, EKD. V was clipped by 2 bases and J by 7 bases; unmatched bases: 14. CDR3 length: 16 residues.

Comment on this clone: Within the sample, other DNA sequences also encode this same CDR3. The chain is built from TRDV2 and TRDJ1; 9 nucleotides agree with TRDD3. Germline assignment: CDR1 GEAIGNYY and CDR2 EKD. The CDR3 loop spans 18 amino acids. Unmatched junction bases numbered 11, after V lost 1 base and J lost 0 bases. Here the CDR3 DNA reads TGTGCCTGTGACACAATACTGGGGGACAACTCGTACACCGATAAACTCATCTTT. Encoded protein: CACDTILGDNSYTDKLIF.

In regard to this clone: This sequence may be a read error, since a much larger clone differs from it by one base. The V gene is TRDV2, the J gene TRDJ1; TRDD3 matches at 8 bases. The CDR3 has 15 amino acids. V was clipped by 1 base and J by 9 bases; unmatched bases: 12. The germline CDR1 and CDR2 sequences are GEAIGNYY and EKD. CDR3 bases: TGTGCCTGTGACACAATGGGGGATGCGCATGGGGAACTCATCTTT. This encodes CACDTMGDAHGELIF.

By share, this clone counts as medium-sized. CDR3 region: CACDTWGDRSWDTRQMFF. The CDR3 DNA is TGTGCCTGTGACACCTGGGGGGACCGCTCCTGGGACACCCGACAGATGTTTTTC. The chain joins TRDV2 to TRDJ3, with D perhaps matching TRDD3 (6 bases). The V end was cut by 0 bases, the J end by 0 bases, with 11 bases between. This CDR3 has 18 residues. In germline, CDR1 is GEAIGNYY, CDR2 EKD.

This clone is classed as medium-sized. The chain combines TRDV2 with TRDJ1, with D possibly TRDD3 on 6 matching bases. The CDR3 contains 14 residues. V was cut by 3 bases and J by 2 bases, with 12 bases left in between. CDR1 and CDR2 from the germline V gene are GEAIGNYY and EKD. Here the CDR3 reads CACDEIRGTDKLIF. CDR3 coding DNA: TGTGCCTGTGACGAGATACGCGGGACCGATAAACTCATCTTT.

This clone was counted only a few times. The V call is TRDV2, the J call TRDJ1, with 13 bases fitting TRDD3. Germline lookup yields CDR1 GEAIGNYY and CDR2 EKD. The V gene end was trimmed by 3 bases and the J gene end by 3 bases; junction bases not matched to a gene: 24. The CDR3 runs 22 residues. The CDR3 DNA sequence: TGTGCCTGTGACTCCCTTCCTACTCCTCGTACTGGGGGATACGCCATCCCCGATAAACTCATCTTT. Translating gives CACDSLPTPRTGGYAIPDKLIF.

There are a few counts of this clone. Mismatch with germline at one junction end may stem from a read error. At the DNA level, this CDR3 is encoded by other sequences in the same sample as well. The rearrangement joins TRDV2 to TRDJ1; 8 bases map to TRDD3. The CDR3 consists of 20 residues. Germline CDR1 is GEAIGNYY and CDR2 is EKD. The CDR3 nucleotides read TGCGCCTGTGACCCGCTCGTGCGTACTGGGGGCCTCAAGATCACCGATAAACTCATCTTT. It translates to CACDPLVRTGGLKITDKLIF.

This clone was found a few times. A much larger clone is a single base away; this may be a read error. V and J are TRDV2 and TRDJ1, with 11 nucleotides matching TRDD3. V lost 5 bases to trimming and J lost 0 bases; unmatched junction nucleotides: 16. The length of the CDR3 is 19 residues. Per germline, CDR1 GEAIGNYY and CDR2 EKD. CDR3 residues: CACAPLKAGGYPNTDKLIF. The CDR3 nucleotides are TGTGCCTGTGCGCCTTTGAAGGCTGGGGGATACCCTAACACCGATAAACTCATCTTT.

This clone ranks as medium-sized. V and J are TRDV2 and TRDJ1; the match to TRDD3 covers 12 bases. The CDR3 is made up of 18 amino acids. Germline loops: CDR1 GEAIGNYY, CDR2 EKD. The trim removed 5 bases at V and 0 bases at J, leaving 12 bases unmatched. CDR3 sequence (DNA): TGTGCCTGTGCTACAATGCTGGGGGATACGGGGCACACCGATAAACTCATCTTT. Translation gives CACATMLGDTGHTDKLIF.

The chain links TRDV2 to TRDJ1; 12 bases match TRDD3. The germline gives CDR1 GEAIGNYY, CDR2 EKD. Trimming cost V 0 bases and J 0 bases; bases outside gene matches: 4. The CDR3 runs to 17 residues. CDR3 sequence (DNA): TGTGCCTGTGACACCCTGGGGGATACGATGAACACCGATAAACTCATCTTT. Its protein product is CACDTLGDTMNTDKLIF.